These T cell receptor beta chains were read from a single sample in a study of blood T cell repertoires in COVID-19. The method was immunoSEQ multiplex PCR; TCRdb's version includes in-frame clones alone and lacks a portion of them. The sample has 150,000 to 200,000 clones, approximately 83% seen once; the top ten hold about 2.7%. Sequenced: peripheral blood. The receptors derive from a human donor with acute or convalescent COVID-19. The donor label of this sample is uncertain. Both conserved end residues are part of each CDR3. A D gene is named only where the DNA matches it firmly. Not every row has a clone size; where given, it reads once, few, many or a size class.

V,J,D,size,DNA,CDR3
TRBV4-2,TRBJ2-7,-,-,TGTGCCAGCAGCCAAGAGTATTTCTCACTCTGGGAGCAGTACTTC,CASSQEYFSLWEQYF
TRBV7-2,TRBJ1-2,-,-,TGTGCCAGCAGCTCCACCGGGACACGAGGCTACACCTTC,CASSSTGTRGYTF
TRBV6-5,TRBJ2-7,TRBD2,-,TGTGCCAGCAGTTATAGGGCCGGGGGGAACGAGCAGTACTTC,CASSYRAGGNEQYF
TRBV19,TRBJ1-2,-,-,TGTGCCAGCTCCCAGAGGAACTATGGCTACACCTTC,CASSQRNYGYTF
TRBV25-1,TRBJ2-1,TRBD1,-,TGTGCCAGCAGTGAATTTGTAGGACAGGGGTTCAATGAGCAGTTCTTC,CASSEFVGQGFNEQFF
TRBV7-2,TRBJ2-3,TRBD1,-,TGTGCCAGCAGCTTAACCCGGGACAGGGGTACAGATACGCAGTATTTT,CASSLTRDRGTDTQYF
TRBV7-2,TRBJ1-6,TRBD1,-,TGTGCCAGCAGCTCCCGGGACAGGGATAATTCACCCCTCCACTTT,CASSSRDRDNSPLHF
TRBV18,TRBJ1-2,TRBD1,-,TGTGCCAGCTCACGCACCGCTGAACAGGGGGCCCGTGGCTACACCTTC,CASSRTAEQGARGYTF
TRBV6-4,TRBJ1-2,-,-,TGTGCCAGCAGTGACTCAGGGGCCGGGCCTTATGGCTACACCTTC,CASSDSGAGPYGYTF
TRBV6-5,TRBJ1-1,-,-,TGTGCCAGCATCTTTCTCAACACTGAAGCTTTCTTT,CASIFLNTEAFF
TRBV3-1/TRBV3-2,TRBJ1-2,TRBD1,-,TGTGCCAGCAGCGGTTTTACAGGGGGAGGTGGCTACACCTTC,CASSGFTGGGGYTF
TRBV18,TRBJ2-7,-,-,TGTGCCAGCTCACCCACACAGGGAACCTACGAGCAGTACTTC,CASSPTQGTYEQYF
TRBV2,TRBJ1-5,TRBD1,once,TGTGCCAGCAGTGCCTCCGGGACAGCTATTCAGCCCCAGCATTTT,CASSASGTAIQPQHF
TRBV12-2,TRBJ2-7,-,-,TGTGCAAGTCGCTTCCCGATGCCGGAGGAGACCGGCAGCTCCTACGAGCAGTACTTC,CASRFPMPEETGSSYEQYF
TRBV20-1,TRBJ1-3,-,-,TGCAGTGCTAGTAGACTACGTGGAAACACCATATATTTT,CSASRLRGNTIYF
TRBV7-9,TRBJ2-1,TRBD2,-,TGTGCCAGCAGCCTGGGGGTTAGCGGGATGGTGAATGAGCAGTTCTTC,CASSLGVSGMVNEQFF
TRBV19,TRBJ2-7,-,few,TGTGCCAGTAGTATGGGGGCCGGGAACTCCTACGAGCAGTACTTC,CASSMGAGNSYEQYF
TRBV6-6,TRBJ2-2,-,-,TGTGCCAGCACCGAAAAACCACACCGCGGGGAGCTGTTTTTT,CASTEKPHRGELFF
TRBV6-6,TRBJ1-5,-,-,TGTGCCAGCAGTTACCCAGGAAGCAATCAGCCCCAGCATTTT,CASSYPGSNQPQHF
TRBV6-5,TRBJ2-1,TRBD1,-,TGTGCCAGCAGTTACCCCCCTCGACAGGGTGGGAATGAGCAGTTCTTC,CASSYPPRQGGNEQFF
TRBV29-1,TRBJ1-2,-,-,TGCAGCGTTGGAAAGGGGCCCTATGGCTACACCTTC,CSVGKGPYGYTF
TRBV28,TRBJ1-4,TRBD1,-,TGTGCCATGGGACAGCGTAATGAAAAACTGTTTTTT,CAMGQRNEKLFF
TRBV6-6,TRBJ1-6,TRBD1,-,TGTGCCAGCAGTCCTGGACAGGGACGAGGGGCGTATAATTCACCCCTCCACTTT,CASSPGQGRGAYNSPLHF
TRBV5-6,TRBJ2-3,TRBD1,-,TGTGCCAGCAGCGTACCTACAGGGGGCGCCGCAGATACGCAGTATTTT,CASSVPTGGAADTQYF
TRBV6-6,TRBJ1-2,TRBD1,-,TGTGCCAGCACCTCGGACAGGGGGAACTATGGCTACACCTTC,CASTSDRGNYGYTF
TRBV30,TRBJ1-1,-,-,TGTGCCTGGACCCGCTCGGGTTTCGACACTGAAGCTTTCTTT,CAWTRSGFDTEAFF
TRBV29-1,TRBJ2-5,TRBD1,-,TGCAGCGTCTACAGGGGGCAGGAGACCCAGTACTTC,CSVYRGQETQYF
TRBV20-1,TRBJ1-1,TRBD1,few,TGCAGTGCCAGACAGGGGGAAGCTTTCTTT,CSARQGEAFF
TRBV11-2,TRBJ2-7,TRBD2,-,TGTGCCAGCAGCTTAGATCGTGGAGCTAGCGGGCCTGTCTACGAGCAGTACTTC,CASSLDRGASGPVYEQYF
TRBV7-2,TRBJ1-1,-,-,TGTGCCAGCAGCTCCAATGCCTACCTTGTTGAAGCTTTCTTT,CASSSNAYLVEAFF
TRBV18,TRBJ1-3,-,-,TGTGCCAGCTCACCATCCCAAGGGGGCTCTGGAAACACCATATATTTT,CASSPSQGGSGNTIYF
TRBV6-1,TRBJ1-2,TRBD1,-,TGTGCCAGCAGTGAAGTATGGCAGGGGGCTAACTATGGCTACACCTTC,CASSEVWQGANYGYTF
TRBV21-1,TRBJ1-5,-,once,TGTGCCAGCAGCATCTGTGGACAGGGGGCGAGTAATCAGCCCCAGCATTTT,CASSICGQGASNQPQHF
TRBV2,TRBJ2-5,TRBD2,-,TGTGCCAGCAGGCGGGGTAGCGGGGGGGAAGAGACCCAGTACTTC,CASRRGSGGEETQYF
TRBV10-3,TRBJ1-1,TRBD1,-,TGTGCCACGGGGACAGCCATGAACACTGAAGCTTTCTTT,CATGTAMNTEAFF
TRBV5-1,TRBJ2-1,TRBD2,-,TGCGCCAGCAGCTTGGAAGCGGGAGGTTACAATGAGCAGTTCTTC,CASSLEAGGYNEQFF
TRBV19,TRBJ2-2,TRBD1,once,TGTGCCAGTAGAGTGGACAGGGTGAACACCGGGGAGCTGTTTTTT,CASRVDRVNTGELFF
TRBV5-1,TRBJ2-7,TRBD2,-,TGCGCCAGCAGCTTGGCCGGGGGGGTCGAGCAGTACTTC,CASSLAGGVEQYF
TRBV15,TRBJ2-7,-,-,TGTGCCACCAGCAGACCGACCGGGCAGACTAACTACGAGCAGTACTTC,CATSRPTGQTNYEQYF